This TCR beta chain was sequenced for a study of CD8 T cells in ankylosing spondylitis. Trimming took 4 bases from V and 1 from J; bases not matched to a gene: 3. The CDR3 runs 13 residues. Germline CDR1 is GTSNPN and CDR2 is SVGIG (reference sequence). This clonotype has only a few counts. The antigen is unknown. Whole-study results and caveats: Reactive arthritis synovial fluid and blood were previously reported to contain some motif variants. Disease-linked clones reportedly concentrated significantly in matched ankylosing spondylitis synovial fluid. In ankylosing spondylitis blood, a motif of seven or eight highly homologous TCR beta variants appeared characteristic.

TCRdb analysed the 5' RACE reads with MiXCR anew, one entry per CDR3 protein. This sample has 450,000 to 550,000 distinct CDR3 sequences, with approximately 5% found just once. This sequence was found in a male donor with ankylosing spondylitis. This sequence joins TRBV30 and TRBJ1-1, with TRBD1 matching over 7 bases. Material: blood, either unsorted or a sorted T cell fraction (not recorded which). Here the CDR3 reads CAWTRQGNTEAFF. In DNA, the CDR3 is TGTGCCTGGACGAGACAGGGGAACACTGAAGCTTTCTTT.